This T cell receptor beta chain was obtained from a study of blood T cells in healthy people across ages. The germline gives CDR1 SEHNR, CDR2 FQNEAQ (reference sequence). J was trimmed by 6 bases and V by 0 bases; bases with no gene match: 2. The CDR3 covers 14 residues. It was with a sample-barcoded 5' primer and a J-beta primer mix that a second PCR of about 7 to 12 cycles was run. TCRdb recomputed calls from the 5' RACE reads with MiXCR, one row per CDR3 protein. The sample lists about 680,000 distinct CDR3 sequences, over 45% seen once, with about a third in the top ten. This sequence joins TRBV7-9 and TRBJ2-3, with 8 bases matching TRBD2. Sample: blood. The TCR was taken from a woman aged 60 to 75 in good health. CDR3 sequence: CASSLARLADTQYF. The CDR3 DNA follows: TGTGCCAGCAGCTTAGCGAGACTAGCGGATACGCAGTATTTT.